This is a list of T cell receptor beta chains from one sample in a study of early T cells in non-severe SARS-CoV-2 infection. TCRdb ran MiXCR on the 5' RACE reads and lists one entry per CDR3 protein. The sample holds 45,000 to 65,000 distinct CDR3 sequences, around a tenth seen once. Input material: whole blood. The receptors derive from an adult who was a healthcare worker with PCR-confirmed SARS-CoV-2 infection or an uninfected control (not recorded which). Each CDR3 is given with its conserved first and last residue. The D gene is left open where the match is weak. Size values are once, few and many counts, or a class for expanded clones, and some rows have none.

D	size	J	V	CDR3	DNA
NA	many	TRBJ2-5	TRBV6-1	CACRDFQETQYF	TGTGCCTGCCGGGACTTTCAAGAGACCCAGTACTTC
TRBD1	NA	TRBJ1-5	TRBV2	CASRGGQYQPQHF	TGTGCCAGCAGGGGGGGACAGTATCAGCCCCAGCATTTT
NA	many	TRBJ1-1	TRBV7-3	CASSLSPGNTEAFF	TGTGCCAGCAGCTTAAGTCCGGGGAACACTGAAGCTTTCTTT
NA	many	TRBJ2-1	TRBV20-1	CSAREALRTANNEQFF	TGCAGTGCTAGAGAAGCACTCCGGACAGCTAACAATGAGCAGTTCTTC
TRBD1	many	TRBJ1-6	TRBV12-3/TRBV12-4	CASSFLLIGSDRGNSPLHF	TGTGCCAGCAGTTTTCTCCTTATCGGGTCCGACAGGGGGAATTCACCCCTCCACTTT
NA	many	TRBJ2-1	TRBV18	CASSQSDYNEQFF	TGTGCCAGCTCACAGTCGGACTACAATGAGCAGTTCTTC
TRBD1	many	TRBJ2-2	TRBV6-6	CASSEPGTGGTGELFF	TGTGCCAGCAGTGAACCCGGGACAGGGGGCACCGGGGAGCTGTTTTTT
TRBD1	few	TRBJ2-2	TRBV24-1	CATSVSDRGDTGELFF	TGTGCCACCAGTGTTTCGGACAGGGGAGACACCGGGGAGCTGTTTTTT
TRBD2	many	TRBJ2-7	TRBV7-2	CASSSFSSGGLYEQYF	TGTGCCAGCAGCTCCTTCTCTAGCGGGGGGCTCTACGAGCAGTACTTC
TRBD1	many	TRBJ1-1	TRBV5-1	CASSLGTGTALNTEAFF	TGCGCCAGCAGCTTGGGTACCGGGACAGCACTGAACACTGAAGCTTTCTTT
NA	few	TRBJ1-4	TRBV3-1	CASSQNHPLGEKLFF	TGTGCCAGCAGCCAAAACCACCCCCTGGGGGAAAAACTGTTTTTT
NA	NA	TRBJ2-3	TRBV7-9	CASSLVSDTQYF	TGTGCCAGCAGCTTAGTGTCAGATACGCAGTATTTT
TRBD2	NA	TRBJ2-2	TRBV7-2	CASSPGGPTGELFF	TGTGCCAGCAGCCCGGGGGGGCCCACCGGGGAGCTGTTTTTT
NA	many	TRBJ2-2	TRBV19	CASSIHREAGELFF	TGTGCCAGTAGTATTCACAGGGAAGCCGGGGAGCTGTTTTTT
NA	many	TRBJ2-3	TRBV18	CASSPPTTDTQYF	TGTGCCAGCTCACCACCGACGACAGATACGCAGTATTTT
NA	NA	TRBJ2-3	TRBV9	CASSERGSTDTQYF	TGTGCCAGCAGCGAGAGGGGAAGCACAGATACGCAGTATTTT